The 26 T cell receptor beta chains reported below all come from one sample, sequenced in a study of T cell responses to AZD1222 COVID-19 vaccine. Method: immunoSEQ multiplex PCR; TCRdb's copy keeps in-frame clones and lacks some. This sample carries about 140,000 clones, 88% of them seen once, and the ten largest clones take 3% to 4%. The input for sequencing was peripheral blood, taken 28 days after the second AZD1222 dose. The receptors originated from an adult who received the AZD1222 COVID-19 vaccine.

The chain couples TRBV4-3 to TRBJ2-4; 12 nucleotides align to TRBD1. Germline V gives CDR1 LGHNA, CDR2 YSLEER. The CDR3 covers 20 residues. V shed 1 base, J shed 5 bases, and the junction held 15 bases outside the gene matches. CDR3 residues: CASSQVSGQGALGSQNIQYF. CDR3 coding DNA: TGCGCCAGCAGCCAAGTGTCGGGACAGGGGGCCCTGGGGTCCCAAAACATTCAGTACTTC.

This clone was detected once. The chain links TRBV7-3 to TRBJ2-1; 9 nucleotides match TRBD2. V trimming: 0 bases; J trimming: 7 bases; junction bases outside the gene matches: 7. The germline V gene encodes CDR1 SGHTA and CDR2 FQGTGA. The CDR3 contains 16 residues. CDR3 nucleotide sequence: TGTGCCAGCAGCTTAACAGGAGGGACTAGCTGGAATGAGCAGTTCTTC. It codes for CASSLTGGTSWNEQFF.

This rearrangement joins TRBV5-1 to TRBJ1-2, with 8 bases lining up with TRBD1. Losses at the gene ends were 2 bases for V and 2 bases for J; bases not matched to a gene: 8. CDR1 is SGHRS, CDR2 YFSETQ, per germline. The CDR3 has 16 amino acids. In DNA, the CDR3 is TGCGCCAGCAGCTTCAGGGGGACAGGATTGAACTATGGCTACACCTTC. This sequence encodes CASSFRGTGLNYGYTF.

This clone was counted between two and nine times. V usage is TRBV9 and J usage is TRBJ2-1; D uncertain. CDR3 length equals 14 residues. V was pared by 0 bases and J by 6 bases, with 10 bases between. Germline loops: CDR1 SGDLS, CDR2 YYNGEE. CDR3 sequence: CASSVGPEPNEQFF. CDR3 sequence (DNA): TGTGCCAGCAGCGTAGGCCCCGAGCCCAATGAGCAGTTCTTC.

This chain links TRBV30 with TRBJ2-7; D is unresolved. Trimming cost V 2 bases and J 0 bases, with 2 bases left between them. The CDR3 covers 11 residues. Germline loops: CDR1 GTSNPN, CDR2 SVGIG (reference sequence). Written as DNA, the CDR3 is TGTGCCTGGAGTAGCTCCTACGAGCAGTACTTC. Protein sequence: CAWSSSYEQYF.

The V and J genes are TRBV7-6 and TRBJ2-1, with 7 bases fitting TRBD2. Looked up from germline, CDR1 is SGHVS and CDR2 is FNYEAQ. The CDR3 is made up of 16 amino acids. J was trimmed by 4 bases and V by 5 bases; bases with no gene match: 11. CDR3: CASSPGSSGYYNEQFF. The CDR3 DNA reads TGTGCCAGCAGCCCCGGAAGTAGCGGGTATTACAATGAGCAGTTCTTC.

The rearrangement links TRBV7-9 to TRBJ2-5; the D is unclear. The V gene lost 5 bases and the J gene lost 4 bases, with 5 bases spanning the gap. CDR1 is SEHNR, CDR2 FQNEAQ, per germline (reference sequence). There are 11 residues in the CDR3. CDR3 protein: CASSPIETQYF. The CDR3 coding sequence is TGTGCCAGCAGCCCCATAGAGACCCAGTACTTC.

This clone was recorded only once. The chain couples TRBV5-4 to TRBJ2-1; 8 bases match TRBD1. The germline CDR1 and CDR2 sequences are SGHNT and YYREEE (reference sequence). CDR3 length equals 15 residues. V lost 4 bases, J lost 1 base, and 4 bases stayed unmatched. The CDR3 loop is CASSATGGSYNEQFF. CDR3 coding DNA: TGTGCCAGCAGCGCCACAGGGGGTTCCTACAATGAGCAGTTCTTC.

This rearrangement joins TRBV5-1 to TRBJ2-1; a possible D gene is TRBD1 (6 bases). The CDR3 length is 14 residues. V was cut by 4 bases and J by 1 base, with 9 bases left in between. Germline V lookup: CDR1 SGHRS, CDR2 YFSETQ. CDR3 coding DNA: TGCGCCAGCAGCCCGACAGGATCCTACAATGAGCAGTTCTTC. Residues: CASSPTGSYNEQFF.

The V call is TRBV15, the J call TRBJ1-1, with D maybe TRBD1 (5 bases). V was clipped by 4 bases and J by 1 base, with 10 bases between them. The CDR3 loop spans 14 amino acids. Looked up from germline, CDR1 is LNHNV and CDR2 is YYDKDF (reference sequence). The CDR3 protein is CATSKGQGNTEAFF. The CDR3 bases are TGTGCCACCAGCAAGGGGCAGGGGAACACTGAAGCTTTCTTT. The variable domain in full, with the rest retrieved from reference TRBV15 and TRBJ1-1, is DAMVIQNPRYQVTQFGKPVTLSCSQTLNHNVMYWYQQKSSQAPKLLFHYYDKDFNNEADTPDNFQSRRPNTSFCFLDIRSPGLGDTAMYLCATSKGQGNTEAFFGQGTRLTVV.

In this sample, this clone turned up a few times. This chain connects TRBV3-1 (or the pseudogene TRBV3-2) to TRBJ2-5; TRBD1 aligns across 8 bases. Germline V gene lookup returns CDR1 LGHDT and CDR2 YNNKEL (reference sequence). The CDR3 length is 15 residues. J was trimmed by 2 bases and V by 1 base; bases with no gene match: 3. As DNA, the CDR3 is TGTGCCAGCAGCCAAGGCAGGGGGCAGCAAGAGACCCAGTACTTC. Its translation: CASSQGRGQQETQYF.

The J gene is TRBJ2-5, the V gene TRBV5-6; 7 positions match TRBD1. CDR1 and CDR2 (germline): SGHDT, YYEEEE. CDR3 size: 13 residues. The ends lost 7 bases at V and 5 bases at J; junction bases unmatched: 8. DNA of the CDR3: TGTGCCAGCGGGCAGGGGGTTGGTGAGACCCAGTACTTC. It is translated as CASGQGVGETQYF.

This sequence joins TRBV6-5 and TRBJ1-1; D gene ambiguous. CDR1 MNHEY and CDR2 SVGAGI come from the germline V gene. The CDR3 spans 12 residues. Trimming removed 5 bases from V and 7 bases from J, with 11 bases in between. The CDR3 reads CASSPRADEAFF. The DNA of the CDR3 is TGTGCCAGCAGTCCAAGGGCAGATGAAGCTTTCTTT.

This clone was counted a few times. The chain is built from TRBV9 and TRBJ1-5, with TRBD1 identical over 12 bases. The trim removed 3 bases at V and 7 bases at J, leaving 5 bases unmatched. In germline, CDR1 is SGDLS, CDR2 YYNGEE. The CDR3 consists of 15 residues. The CDR3 DNA is TGTGCCAGCAGCGCCACGGGACAGGGGGCACAGCCCCAGCATTTT. Its translation is CASSATGQGAQPQHF.

The chain has TRBV10-2 and TRBJ1-1; no clear D gene. Germline V gives CDR1 WSHSY, CDR2 SAAADI. The CDR3 consists of 13 residues. Trimming cost V 7 bases and J 6 bases, with 15 bases left between them. Here the CDR3 DNA reads TGCGCCAGCACGGGTGCGGGTTTCGCTGAAGCTTTCTTT. Residues: CASTGAGFAEAFF.

The rearrangement joins TRBV28 to TRBJ2-5, with a weak D call TRBD2 (6 bases). Germline CDR1 reads MDHEN; CDR2 reads SYDVKM. This CDR3 has 17 amino acids. With 8 bases removed from V and 5 bases from J, the gap between germline ends came to 27 bases. CDR3 coding DNA: TGTGCCAGCTTAAAGGTTGGCGGGACTCCCAAGCGGGAGACCCAGTACTTC. Residues: CASLKVGGTPKRETQYF.

The chain recombines TRBV7-2 with TRBJ2-3, with TRBD2 as a possible D gene (6 bases). CDR1 and CDR2 from the germline V gene are SGHTA and FQGNSA. The CDR3 is 16 amino acids. V was trimmed by 4 bases and J by 0 bases, leaving 14 bases between them. This chain's CDR3 is CASSSLGSGSTDTQYF. The DNA of the CDR3 is TGTGCCAGCAGCTCCCTGGGGAGCGGGAGCACAGATACGCAGTATTTT.

This chain uses TRBV7-3 with TRBJ2-2; weak D call: TRBD1 (6 bases). The germline V gene encodes CDR1 SGHTA and CDR2 FQGTGA. Trimming removed 0 bases from V and 1 base from J, with 6 bases in between. CDR3 length: 15 amino acids. This CDR3 reads CASSLTGQNTGELFF. The CDR3 DNA reads as TGTGCCAGCAGCTTAACGGGACAGAACACCGGGGAGCTGTTTTTT.

This rearrangement joins TRBV19 to TRBJ1-5; tentatively, D is TRBD1 (5 bases). The length of the CDR3 is 15 residues. CDR1 LNHDA and CDR2 SQIVND come from the germline V gene (reference sequence). V lost 6 bases to trimming and J lost 3 bases, with 15 bases between them. The CDR3 sequence is CASRPYAGNNQPQHF. In nucleotides, the CDR3 is TGTGCCAGTAGGCCTTACGCAGGGAACAATCAGCCCCAGCATTTT.

This chain connects TRBV7-3 to TRBJ2-3; D unresolved. The germline V gene has CDR1 SGHTA and CDR2 FQGTGA. The CDR3 runs to 13 residues. V was trimmed by 2 bases and J by 2 bases, leaving 5 bases between them. The DNA of the CDR3 is TGTGCCAGCAGCTTACAGACCACAGATACGCAGTATTTT. Protein sequence: CASSLQTTDTQYF.

The chain has TRBV5-4 and TRBJ1-3; the D gene is possibly TRBD1 (6 bases). Trimming left V 6 bases short and J 3 bases short, with 10 bases between. Germline V CDR1 and CDR2: SGHNT, YYREEE (reference sequence). The CDR3 consists of 13 residues. CDR3 nucleotide sequence: TGTGCCAGCACCACAGGGTTTGGAAACACCATATATTTT. Translation: CASTTGFGNTIYF.

This clone was found a few times. CDR3 in amino acids: CASSEYGGGTYNEQFF. The DNA of the CDR3 is TGTGCCAGCAGTGAATATGGCGGGGGGACCTACAATGAGCAGTTCTTC. V usage is TRBV2 and J usage is TRBJ2-1, with 8 nucleotides matching TRBD2. The CDR3 extends over 16 amino acids. V gave up 2 bases and J gave up 2 bases; unmatched junction bases: 5. Germline V gene sequence: CDR1 SNHLY, CDR2 FYNNEI.

CDR3 sequence: CASSIDGSSYEQYF. CDR3 nucleotide sequence: TGTGCCAGTAGTATTGACGGTAGCTCCTACGAGCAGTACTTC. This chain connects TRBV19 to TRBJ2-7, with D unclear. With 3 bases removed from V and 0 bases from J, the gap between germline ends came to 9 bases. The CDR3 has 14 residues. CDR1 is LNHDA and CDR2 is SQIVND in the germline V gene (reference sequence).

This clone has only one observation. The chain employs TRBV27 and TRBJ2-6; D is possibly TRBD2 (6 bases). CDR3 length: 14 amino acids. Germline CDR1 reads MNHEY; CDR2 reads SMNVEV (reference sequence). V lost 6 bases and J 0 bases, leaving 6 bases between the germline ends. The CDR3 DNA reads as TGTGCCAGCAGGGGGGGCTCTGGGGCCAACGTCCTGACTTTC. Translated: CASRGGSGANVLTF. The complete variable domain, with remaining parts taken from reference TRBV27 and TRBJ2-6, reads EAQVTQNPRYLITVTGKKLTVTCSQNMNHEYMSWYRQDPGLGLRQIYYSMNVEVTDKGDVPEGYKVSRKEKRNFPLILESPSPNQTSLYFCASRGGSGANVLTFGAGSRLTVL.

The V and J genes are TRBV6-5 and TRBJ2-1, with D uncertain. This CDR3 region has 15 residues. V was pared by 6 bases and J by 3 bases, with 15 bases between. The V gene's germline CDR1 is MNHEY and CDR2 SVGAGI. In DNA, the CDR3 is TGTGCCAGCAGCCCGGGTCTTGCTGACTACAATGAGCAGTTCTTC. Protein product: CASSPGLADYNEQFF.

The chain joins TRBV19 to TRBJ1-5; D is unclear. Trimming left V 4 bases short and J 2 bases short, with 12 bases between. CDR1 LNHDA and CDR2 SQIVND come from the germline V gene (reference sequence). This CDR3 is built from 15 residues. This chain's CDR3 is CASSSGQDGNQPQHF. CDR3 DNA sequence: TGTGCCAGTAGTAGTGGTCAGGACGGCAATCAGCCCCAGCATTTT. Full variable domain (outside the CDR3, taken from reference TRBV19 and TRBJ1-5): DGGITQSPKYLFRKEGQNVTLSCEQNLNHDAMYWYRQDPGQGLRLIYYSQIVNDFQKGDIAEGYSVSREKKESFPLTVTSAQKNPTAFYLCASSSGQDGNQPQHFGDGTRLSIL.